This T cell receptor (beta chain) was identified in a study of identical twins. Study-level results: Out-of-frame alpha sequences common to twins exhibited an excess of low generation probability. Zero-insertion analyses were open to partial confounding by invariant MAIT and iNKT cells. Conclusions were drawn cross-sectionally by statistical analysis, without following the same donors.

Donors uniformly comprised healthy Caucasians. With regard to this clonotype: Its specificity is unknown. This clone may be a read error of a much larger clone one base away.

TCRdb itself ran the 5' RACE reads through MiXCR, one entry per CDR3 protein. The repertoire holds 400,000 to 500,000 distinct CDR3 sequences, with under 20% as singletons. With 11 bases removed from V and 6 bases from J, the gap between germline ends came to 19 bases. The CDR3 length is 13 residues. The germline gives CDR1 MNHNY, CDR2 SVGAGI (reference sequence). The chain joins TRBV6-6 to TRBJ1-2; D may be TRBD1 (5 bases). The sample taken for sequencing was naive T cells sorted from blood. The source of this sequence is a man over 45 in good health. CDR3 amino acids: CAGRGEINDGYTF. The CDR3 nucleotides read TGTGCCGGACGGGGGGAAATCAACGATGGCTACACCTTC.